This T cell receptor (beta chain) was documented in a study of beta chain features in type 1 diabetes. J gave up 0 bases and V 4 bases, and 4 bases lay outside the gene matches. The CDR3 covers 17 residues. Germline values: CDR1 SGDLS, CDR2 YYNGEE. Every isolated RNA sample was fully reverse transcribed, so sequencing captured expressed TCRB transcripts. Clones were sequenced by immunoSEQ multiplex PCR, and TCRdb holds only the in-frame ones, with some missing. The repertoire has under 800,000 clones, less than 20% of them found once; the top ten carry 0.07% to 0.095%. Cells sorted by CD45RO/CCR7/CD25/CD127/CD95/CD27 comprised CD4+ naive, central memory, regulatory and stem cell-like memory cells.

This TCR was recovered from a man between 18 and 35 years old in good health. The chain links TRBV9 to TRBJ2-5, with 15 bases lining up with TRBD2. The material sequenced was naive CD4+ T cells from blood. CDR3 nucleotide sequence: TGTGCCAGCAGCTTCGGGACTAGCGGGGGGAACCAAGAGACCCAGTACTTC. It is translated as CASSFGTSGGNQETQYF.